A selection of T cell receptor beta chains follows, all from one sample in a study of CD8 T cells in Susac syndrome. TCRdb reanalysed the immunoSEQ multiplex PCR reads using MiXCR and keeps one entry per CDR3 protein. Among about 50,000 distinct CDR3 sequences listed, 85% to 95% were seen once. Sequenced input: CD8+ T cells from PBMCs. The receptors shown here come from a human donor with multiple sclerosis. CDR3s include the opening cysteine and the closing phenylalanine or tryptophan. A D gene is named only where the DNA matches it firmly. Only part of the rows carry a size: once, few, many, or a class if the clone is expanded.

d_gene	abundance	v_gene	j_gene	CDR3aa	CDR3nt
.	once	TRBV5-1	TRBJ2-7	CASSLSTGTQVQYF	TGCGCCAGCAGCTTGTCGACCGGAACGCAGGTGCAGTACTTC
.	once	TRBV12-3/TRBV12-4	TRBJ1-1	CASSFMGILNTEAFF	TGTGCCAGCAGTTTTATGGGGATCTTGAACACTGAAGCTTTCTTT
TRBD1	.	TRBV20-1	TRBJ1-1	CSARTGGNTEAFF	TGCAGTGCTAGGACAGGGGGAAACACTGAAGCTTTCTTT
.	.	TRBV27	TRBJ2-7	CASSSERRDSSYEQYF	TGTGCCAGCAGTTCGGAACGCCGGGACTCCTCCTACGAGCAGTACTTC
TRBD2	.	TRBV3-1	TRBJ2-3	CASSSLAGDTDTQYF	TGTGCCAGCAGCTCCCTAGCGGGGGACACAGATACGCAGTATTTT
TRBD2	.	TRBV29-1	TRBJ2-7	CSVVWDYPYEQYF	TGCAGCGTTGTATGGGACTACCCCTACGAGCAGTACTTC
.	.	TRBV13	TRBJ2-3	CASSSVRQGHPKDTQYF	TGTGCCAGCAGCTCCGTCAGGCAGGGGCACCCGAAAGATACGCAGTATTTT
.	.	TRBV11-1	TRBJ1-1	CASSPGANTEAFF	TGTGCCAGCAGCCCCGGGGCGAACACTGAAGCTTTCTTT
TRBD1	few	TRBV27	TRBJ2-7	CASSLGTGVYEQYF	TGTGCCAGCAGCTTAGGGACAGGGGTGTACGAGCAGTACTTC
TRBD1	.	TRBV5-6	TRBJ1-6	CASSQDRATNSPLHF	TGTGCCAGCAGCCAGGACAGGGCAACAAACTCACCCCTCCACTTT
TRBD1	.	TRBV5-5	TRBJ2-7	CASSLGYRDSFSYEQYF	TGTGCCAGCAGCTTGGGATACAGGGACAGCTTTTCCTACGAGCAGTACTTC
TRBD2	.	TRBV13	TRBJ2-7	CASSAGGTSYEQYF	TGTGCCAGCAGCGCCGGGGGGACCTCCTACGAGCAGTACTTC
.	.	TRBV7-2	TRBJ2-4	CASSPYRSPGNIQYF	TGTGCCAGCAGCCCCTACAGGTCCCCGGGAAACATTCAGTACTTC
.	.	TRBV7-9	TRBJ2-7	CASSSSLDRTYEQYF	TGTGCCAGCAGCTCTAGCCTAGACAGAACCTACGAGCAGTACTTC
.	once	TRBV7-9	TRBJ2-3	CASSLDGYTDTQYF	TGTGCCAGCAGCTTAGATGGATACACAGATACGCAGTATTTT
.	.	TRBV27	TRBJ1-5	CASSQDSSYSNQPQHF	TGTGCCAGCAGCCAGGACAGTTCTTATAGCAATCAGCCCCAGCATTTT
.	.	TRBV15	TRBJ2-3	CATSRDQTSSSSTDTQYF	TGTGCCACCAGCAGAGATCAGACTAGTTCCTCAAGCACAGATACGCAGTATTTT
TRBD2	.	TRBV11-2	TRBJ2-7	CASSFWTSGDEQYF	TGTGCCAGCAGCTTTTGGACTAGCGGAGACGAGCAGTACTTC
TRBD2	.	TRBV6-2/TRBV6-3	TRBJ2-7	CASLGTSGGPRAYEQYF	TGTGCCAGCCTCGGGACTAGCGGGGGCCCTCGAGCCTACGAGCAGTACTTC
.	once	TRBV7-9	TRBJ1-1	CASSFLAGMNTEAFF	TGTGCCAGCAGCTTTTTGGCCGGTATGAACACTGAAGCTTTCTTT
.	.	TRBV7-9	TRBJ1-6	CASSLPKSPLHF	TGTGCCAGCAGCTTACCGAAGTCACCCCTCCACTTT
TRBD2	.	TRBV4-1	TRBJ2-3	CASSHPSGGNLATDTQYF	TGCGCCAGCAGCCATCCCAGCGGGGGGAACCTAGCCACAGATACGCAGTATTTT
.	.	TRBV28	TRBJ1-1	CASRRGTLDVGRCFF	TGTGCCAGCAGAAGGGGGACCTTAGACGTGGGGAGGTGTTTCTTT
TRBD1	once	TRBV10-3	TRBJ2-7	CAIGQGYEQYF	TGTGCCATCGGACAGGGCTACGAGCAGTACTTC
TRBD2	.	TRBV27	TRBJ2-3	CASSFSGGGAVNTQYF	TGTGCCAGCAGTTTTTCGGGCGGGGGGGCCGTAAATACGCAGTATTTT
TRBD1	.	TRBV19	TRBJ1-1	CATTEGAMNTEAFF	TGTGCCACCACGGAGGGGGCCATGAACACTGAAGCTTTCTTT
TRBD2	.	TRBV7-9	TRBJ2-1	CASSFPSGGATNEQFF	TGTGCCAGCAGCTTTCCAAGCGGGGGGGCAACTAATGAGCAGTTCTTC
.	.	TRBV4-3	TRBJ2-7	CASSNSPGHNEQYF	TGCGCCAGCTCCAACTCACCCGGGCACAACGAGCAGTACTTC